Below, one T cell receptor beta chain is given with its context. The antigen it recognizes is unknown. No base quality values were provided; no much bigger clone lies one nucleotide off. This entry comes from a study of OX40 agonist ivuxolimab in advanced cancers. Regarding the study in general: Ivuxolimab was an agonistic, fully human IgG2 monoclonal antibody directed against OX40 (CD134), a costimulatory receptor. Intravenous ivuxolimab was administered to patients every 2 weeks at six dose levels: 0.01, 0.1, 0.3, 1.5, 3 and 10 mg/kg. Of the roughly 52 dose-escalation patients, hepatocellular carcinoma was present in around 20, melanoma in approximately 15, renal cell carcinoma in 9 and head and neck cancer in 9. In the dose-escalation cohort, approximately 82% of patients were male, and the mean age was roughly 60 years, with a range of about 20 to 79. Prior anti-PD-1, anti-PD-L1 or anti-CTLA-4 therapy was permitted, and checkpoint inhibitors had been received by about 36% of dose-escalation patients. Partial responses occurred in three dose-escalation patients: two with cutaneous melanoma and one with hepatocellular carcinoma. Peripheral TCRbeta sequencing was intended to test whether TCR sequence diversity was altered and clonal T-cell expansion was caused by ivuxolimab. The monotherapy dose-escalation portion (N of about 49 patients) of the phase I ivuxolimab trial is reported in the paper. Study-wide conclusions, independent of this receptor: Low levels of normalized T-cell clonal expansion were also seen in some patients who did not respond. On average, CD8+ T cells showed more expanded clones than CD4+ T cells after ivuxolimab. Clonal expansion of both CD4+ and CD8+ blood T cells was observed from baseline to week 6 at doses 0.1 to 3.0 mg/kg. The antigen specificity of the peripheral T cells that underwent clonal expansion was not determined. In partial responders in the 0.1-3.0 mg/kg groups, normalized peripheral clonal expansion was found to be among the lowest, especially among CD8+ T cells.

To sequence the TCRbeta CDR3 region, genomic DNA was isolated from the sorted cells. The immunoSEQ Assay was used for sequencing of TCRbeta CDR3 regions. TCRdb provides this immuneACCESS table in a form limited to in-frame rearrangements. Some clones are lacking; in checked studies, under half of them reflect an unresolved V gene, and why the rest are absent is not known. This sample gives around 70,000 clones in total; 75% to 90% of them show up just once. Of the sample, roughly 2.3% is held by the ten largest clones. The trial excluded patients who had a history of autoimmune disease or were on systemic immunosuppression. Peripheral blood for TCR sequencing was collected from all dose cohorts at baseline, on cycle 4 day 1, and on cycle 7 day 1. Samples came from an open-label, multicenter, first-in-human phase I dose-escalation trial of ivuxolimab. Adults with locally advanced or metastatic melanoma, renal cell, hepatocellular, or head and neck squamous cell carcinoma were enrolled in the trial. Before TCR sequencing, CD4+ T cells and CD8+ T cells from peripheral blood were sorted into separate populations.

The CDR3 numbers 14 residues from cysteine through phenylalanine. This entry keeps only the CDR3 DNA: 42 bases, framed from base 1. Via the germline V gene, CDR1 is SNHLY and CDR2 FYNNEI. The germline V and J ends show losses of 4 bases and 2 bases respectively, and no gene match explains 0 bases of the junction. This sequence uses TRBV2 and TRBJ1-5; 9 middle bases align to TRBD1. The starting material was CD4+ or CD8+ T cells sorted from blood, obtained in a trial of the OX40 agonist ivuxolimab. The origin of this receptor is an adult with an advanced solid tumor such as melanoma, head and neck, liver or kidney cancer. The DNA reads as follows: TGTGCCAGCAGTGGGGACAGGGGCAATCAGCCCCAGCATTTT. Its translation is CASSGDRGNQPQHF.